These T cell receptor beta chains were read from a single sample in a study of regulatory T cells in long-lasting Graves disease. TCRdb re-analysed the multiplex PCR reads in MiXCR, keeping a single row per CDR3 protein. Of under 500,000 distinct CDR3 sequences listed, around 20% are singletons. This material consisted of peripheral blood mononuclear cells (PBMCs), taken when the disease was refractory, from a patient treated with antithyroid drugs. The receptor source for this set is a female donor with Graves disease. Each CDR3 is given with its conserved first and last residue. D genes are given only for firm matches. Rows may omit the clone size; those that give it use once, few, many or a size class.

V: TRBV10-3; D: NA; size: many; J: TRBJ1-3; DNA: TGTGCCATCAGTGTAGAGAACTCTGGAAACACCATATATTTT; CDR3: CAISVENSGNTIYF
V: TRBV4-3; D: TRBD1; size: NA; J: TRBJ2-6; DNA: TGCGCCAGCAGCCAAGGCCGGTCGGGACAGGGGCCTTCCGGGGCCAACGTCCTGACTTTC; CDR3: CASSQGRSGQGPSGANVLTF
V: TRBV20-1; D: NA; size: few; J: TRBJ2-7; DNA: TGCAGTGCTACAAACAGGGACCAGGCGGTGACCGACGAGCAGTACTTC; CDR3: CSATNRDQAVTDEQYF
V: TRBV7-9; D: TRBD2; size: NA; J: TRBJ2-7; DNA: TGTGCCAGCAGCCATGGGACTAGCGTGCCGTACGAGCAGTACTTC; CDR3: CASSHGTSVPYEQYF
V: TRBV6-1; D: NA; size: NA; J: TRBJ2-7; DNA: TGTGCCAGCAGTGAACCGCCGGCTAGTTCATACGAGCAGTACTTC; CDR3: CASSEPPASSYEQYF
V: TRBV28; D: NA; size: few; J: TRBJ2-3; DNA: TGTGCCAGCAGTTCACCCATGGACTGGTCAGATACGCAGTATTTT; CDR3: CASSSPMDWSDTQYF
V: TRBV20-1; D: NA; size: many; J: TRBJ1-6; DNA: TGCAGTGCCTCAGGGGTCGGGGAAAATTCACCCCTCCACTTT; CDR3: CSASGVGENSPLHF
V: TRBV6-2/TRBV6-3; D: TRBD2; size: NA; J: TRBJ2-2; DNA: TGTGCCAGCAGTCCCGCCCGCCCAGCGGGAGAAGACACCGGGGAGCTGTCTTTT; CDR3: CASSPARPAGEDTGELSF
V: TRBV6-5; D: NA; size: many; J: TRBJ1-2; DNA: TGTGCCAGCAGTTACCCGAAGGAGGGAGGCAACTATGGCTACACCTTC; CDR3: CASSYPKEGGNYGYTF
V: TRBV6-2/TRBV6-3; D: TRBD1; size: many; J: TRBJ2-7; DNA: TGTGCCAGCAGTTACTCGGAGACAGGGGACGAGCAGTACTTC; CDR3: CASSYSETGDEQYF
V: TRBV6-2/TRBV6-3; D: TRBD1; size: NA; J: TRBJ1-1; DNA: TGTGCCAGCAGTTACGGGACAGGTCGAGCTTTCTTT; CDR3: CASSYGTGRAFF
V: TRBV27; D: TRBD1; size: NA; J: TRBJ2-2; DNA: TGTGCCAGCAGTAAACAGGGGTTTCCTGGGGAGCTGTTTTTT; CDR3: CASSKQGFPGELFF
V: TRBV5-1; D: NA; size: few; J: TRBJ2-7; DNA: TGCGCCAGCAGCCCCTACCGGGACGGAGCCTACGAGCAGTACTTC; CDR3: CASSPYRDGAYEQYF
V: TRBV28; D: TRBD2; size: many; J: TRBJ2-2; DNA: TGTGCCAGCACCGGAGGACTAGCGGGGGCCGGGGAGCTGTTTTTT; CDR3: CASTGGLAGAGELFF
V: TRBV12-3/TRBV12-4; D: TRBD2; size: few; J: TRBJ2-3; DNA: TGTGCCATTGCAGCGGGAGCGTCAGATACGCAGTATTTT; CDR3: CAIAAGASDTQYF
V: TRBV29-1; D: TRBD1; size: once; J: TRBJ1-1; DNA: TGCGGCGTTGCCGCCGGGACAGGGGTCTTGAACACTGAAGCTTTCTTT; CDR3: CGVAAGTGVLNTEAFF
V: TRBV27; D: TRBD2; size: NA; J: TRBJ2-3; DNA: TGTGCCAGCAGTATAGCGGGACCGGGAGATACGCAGTATTTT; CDR3: CASSIAGPGDTQYF
V: TRBV7-2; D: NA; size: NA; J: TRBJ2-7; DNA: TGTGCCAGCAGCTTAGTAGGCTCCGAGCAGTACTTC; CDR3: CASSLVGSEQYF
V: TRBV5-6; D: NA; size: many; J: TRBJ2-2; DNA: TGTGCCAGCAGCTTGGAGGTCCGGGTGAACACCGGGGAGCTGTTTTTT; CDR3: CASSLEVRVNTGELFF
V: TRBV6-1; D: NA; size: many; J: TRBJ1-5; DNA: TGTGCCAGCAGTCGAAGCAGAGGTGGCAATCAGCCCCAGCATTTT; CDR3: CASSRSRGGNQPQHF
V: TRBV2; D: TRBD1; size: many; J: TRBJ2-5; DNA: TGTGCCAGCAGTCCCCGGACAGGGGGCCCTGGGACTAGTAGGGAGACCCAGTACTTC; CDR3: CASSPRTGGPGTSRETQYF
V: TRBV11-2; D: NA; size: many; J: TRBJ1-1; DNA: TGTGCCAGCAGCTCCTTCTCAGGCGAAGCTTTCTTT; CDR3: CASSSFSGEAFF
V: TRBV30; D: TRBD1; size: NA; J: TRBJ2-1; DNA: TGTGCGCAACCGGGACAGGACTACAATGAGCAGTTCTTC; CDR3: CAQPGQDYNEQFF
V: TRBV6-5; D: TRBD1; size: NA; J: TRBJ1-5; DNA: TGTGCCAGCAGTTACCCCCGGACAGGGGGCGAGAGCAATCAGCCCCAGCATTTT; CDR3: CASSYPRTGGESNQPQHF
V: TRBV7-3; D: TRBD1; size: once; J: TRBJ1-1; DNA: TGTGCCAGCAGCTCCGGACAGGCAAGGGCTTTCTTT; CDR3: CASSSGQARAFF
V: TRBV20-1; D: TRBD2; size: many; J: TRBJ2-5; DNA: TGCAGTGCAAAGTTACGACTAGCGGGCCTCCGAGAGACCCAGTACTTC; CDR3: CSAKLRLAGLRETQYF
V: TRBV2; D: NA; size: many; J: TRBJ1-1; DNA: TGTGCCAGCAGTAGCGGGGGGGTCACTGAAGCTTTCTTT; CDR3: CASSSGGVTEAFF
V: TRBV6-1; D: TRBD2; size: many; J: TRBJ2-7; DNA: TGTGCCAGCAGTCATGGACTAGCGGAATACGAGCAGTACTTC; CDR3: CASSHGLAEYEQYF
V: TRBV10-3; D: NA; size: many; J: TRBJ2-5; DNA: TGTGCCATCAGGAGGGAAGGGGAGACCCAGTACTTC; CDR3: CAIRREGETQYF
V: TRBV27; D: NA; size: many; J: TRBJ1-5; DNA: TGTGCCAGCAGTTTATCAGGGTATGGCAATCAGCCCCAGCATTTT; CDR3: CASSLSGYGNQPQHF
V: TRBV10-1; D: TRBD1; size: few; J: TRBJ2-2; DNA: TGCGCCAGCAGTGGAACGACAGGGGACAATACCGGGGAGCTGTTTTTT; CDR3: CASSGTTGDNTGELFF
V: TRBV3-1; D: NA; size: many; J: TRBJ1-1; DNA: TGTGCCAGCAGCACACTTCGAGGCACTGAAGCTTTCTTT; CDR3: CASSTLRGTEAFF
V: TRBV19; D: NA; size: many; J: TRBJ1-2; DNA: TGTGCCACTACACCGACCCTTCTCCCCCGGGACTATGGCTACACCTTC; CDR3: CATTPTLLPRDYGYTF
V: TRBV7-2; D: TRBD2; size: NA; J: TRBJ2-1; DNA: TGTGCCAGCAGCTTAGGGCGGGAGGGGCAGTTCTTC; CDR3: CASSLGREGQFF
V: TRBV5-6; D: TRBD2; size: few; J: TRBJ2-7; DNA: TGTGCCAGCAGCTTGGAGGTTGCGGGAGCGGGTTACGAGCAGTACTTC; CDR3: CASSLEVAGAGYEQYF
V: TRBV7-9; D: TRBD1; size: few; J: TRBJ2-1; DNA: TGTGCCAGCAGCTTAACAGGGGGAAGCAATGAGCAGTTCTTC; CDR3: CASSLTGGSNEQFF
V: TRBV5-6; D: TRBD1; size: many; J: TRBJ2-5; DNA: TGTGCCAGCAGCTTGGCAGGACAGGGCCAAGAGACCCAGTACTTC; CDR3: CASSLAGQGQETQYF